Reported below is one TCR delta chain. TCRdb shows a much larger clone's protein in place of this DNA's translation, and the two differ at residue 7, likely through a read error; the protein shown is translated from the DNA. The V gene lost 0 bases and the J gene lost 1 base, with 24 bases spanning the gap. CDR1 TSWWSYY and CDR2 QGS come from the germline V gene. CDR3 length: 20 residues. Bulk repertoires came from Vgamma9/Vdelta2+ or Vdelta2-negative gammadelta T cells flow-sorted from PBMC. TCRdb ran CATT on the multiplex PCR reads. The data hold tens of thousands of delta-chain clones, with roughly 1.6% observed a single time. The sample is drawn from a study of γδ T cells in repeated Plasmodium falciparum infection.

This TCR derives from a pool of human donors (malaria-infected and uninfected, not separated). Sequencing was done on a sample of gamma-delta T cells from blood. The V gene is TRDV1, the J gene TRDJ1; tentatively, D is TRDD2 or TRDD3 (5 bases each). The J gene is absent in TCRdb and was assigned here via DNA matching to germline. The DNA for the CDR3 is TGTGCTCTTGGGGAACTTGGCCTACAAGGGATCCCGTCGGGCACCGATAAACTCATCTTT. This gives the protein CALGELGLQGIPSGTDKLIF.